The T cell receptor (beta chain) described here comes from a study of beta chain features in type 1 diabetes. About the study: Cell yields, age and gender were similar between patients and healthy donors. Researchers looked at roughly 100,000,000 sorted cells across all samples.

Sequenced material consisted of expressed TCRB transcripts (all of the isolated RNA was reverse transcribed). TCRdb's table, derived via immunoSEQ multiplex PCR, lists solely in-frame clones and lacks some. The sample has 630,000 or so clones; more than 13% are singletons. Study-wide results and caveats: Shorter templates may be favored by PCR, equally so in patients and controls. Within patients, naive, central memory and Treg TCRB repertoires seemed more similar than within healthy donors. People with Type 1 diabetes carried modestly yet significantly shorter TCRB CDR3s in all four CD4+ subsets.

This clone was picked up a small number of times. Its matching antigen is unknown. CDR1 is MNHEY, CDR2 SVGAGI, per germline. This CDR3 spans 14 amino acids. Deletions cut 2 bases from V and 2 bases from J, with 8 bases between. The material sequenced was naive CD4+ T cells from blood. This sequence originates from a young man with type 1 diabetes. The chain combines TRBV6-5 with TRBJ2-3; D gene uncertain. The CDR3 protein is CASSYGPATDTQYF. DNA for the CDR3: TGTGCCAGCAGTTACGGGCCAGCCACAGATACGCAGTATTTT.